This T cell receptor beta chain came from a study of Ad26.COV2.S vaccination and SARS-CoV-2 variants. General study findings and limits: Spike-specific TCR breadth was greater in vaccine than placebo recipients. Recipients of either vaccine or placebo displayed similar breadth of non-spike TCRs. Total T cell responses were possibly underestimated by TCR breadth and depth analyses.

From germline, CDR1 is GTSNPN and CDR2 SVGIG (reference sequence). Trimming stripped 6 bases from V and 3 bases from J, with 12 bases between. This CDR3 comprises 13 residues. About this clone: What it binds is not known.

The treatment here: roughly 19 received Ad26.COV2.S at low or high dose, single or two shots; a few received placebo; per-sample allocation not given. Day 63 after the first vaccine or placebo injection was the time point for sampling. Method: immunoSEQ multiplex PCR; TCRdb's copy keeps in-frame clones and lacks some. The sample yields around 300,000 clones, approximately 87% seen once. The sequence derives from a person aged 18-65 years who received the Ad26.COV2.S COVID-19 vaccine or a placebo. Specimen: peripheral blood, collected in a trial of Ad26.COV2.S vaccine versus placebo. The chain recombines TRBV30 with TRBJ1-5, with D possibly TRBD1 on 6 matching bases. This chain's CDR3 is CACGGGANQPQHF. The CDR3 bases are TGTGCCTGTGGCGGGGGGGCCAATCAGCCCCAGCATTTT.